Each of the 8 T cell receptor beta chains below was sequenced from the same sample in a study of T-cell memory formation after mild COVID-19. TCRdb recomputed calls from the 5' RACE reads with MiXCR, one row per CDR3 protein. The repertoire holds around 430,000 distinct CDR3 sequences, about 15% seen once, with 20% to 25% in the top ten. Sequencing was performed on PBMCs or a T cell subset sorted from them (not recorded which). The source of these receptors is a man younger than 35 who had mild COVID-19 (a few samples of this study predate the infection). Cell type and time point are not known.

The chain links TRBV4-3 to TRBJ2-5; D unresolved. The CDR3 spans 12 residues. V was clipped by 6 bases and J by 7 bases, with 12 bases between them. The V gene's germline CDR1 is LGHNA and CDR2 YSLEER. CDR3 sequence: CASSSGSGTQYF. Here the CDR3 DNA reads TGCGCCAGCAGTTCGGGCTCTGGGACCCAGTACTTC.

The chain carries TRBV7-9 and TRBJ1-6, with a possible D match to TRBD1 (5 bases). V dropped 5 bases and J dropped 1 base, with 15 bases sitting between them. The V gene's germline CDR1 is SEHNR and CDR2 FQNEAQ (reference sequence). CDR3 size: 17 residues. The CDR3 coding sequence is TGTGCCAGCAGCACCTACCCACGGGGGTCCTATAATTCACCCCTCCACTTT. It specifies CASSTYPRGSYNSPLHF.

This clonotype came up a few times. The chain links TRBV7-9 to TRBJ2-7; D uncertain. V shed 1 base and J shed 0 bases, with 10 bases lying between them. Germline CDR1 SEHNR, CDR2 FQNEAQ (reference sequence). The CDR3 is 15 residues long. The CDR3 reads CASSLEGISSYEQYV. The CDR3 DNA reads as TGTGCCAGCAGCTTAGAAGGGATTAGCTCCTACGAGCAGTACGTC.

The CDR3 nucleotides are TGTGCCAGCAGCGTAGCGGGGGGATACACCGGGGAGCTGTTTTTT. Translated, it gives CASSVAGGYTGELFF. The chain uses TRBV6-2 or TRBV6-3 and TRBJ2-2, with 10 bases aligning to TRBD2. The trim removed 6 bases at V and 3 bases at J, leaving 4 bases unmatched. From germline, CDR1 is MNHEY and CDR2 SVGEGT. This CDR3 is built from 15 residues.

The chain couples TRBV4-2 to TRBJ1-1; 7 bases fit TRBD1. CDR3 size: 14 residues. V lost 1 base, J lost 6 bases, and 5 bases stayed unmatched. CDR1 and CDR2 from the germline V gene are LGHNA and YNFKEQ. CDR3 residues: CASSQGQGNAEAFF. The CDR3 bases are TGTGCCAGCAGCCAAGGACAGGGAAACGCTGAAGCTTTCTTT.

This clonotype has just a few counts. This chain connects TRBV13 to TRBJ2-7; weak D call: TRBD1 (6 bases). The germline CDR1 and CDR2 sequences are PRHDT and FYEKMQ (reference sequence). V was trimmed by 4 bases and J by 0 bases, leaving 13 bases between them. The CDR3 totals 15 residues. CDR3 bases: TGTGCCAGCAGCTCCCCGGGACACAGCTCCTACGAGCAGTACGTC. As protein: CASSSPGHSSYEQYV.

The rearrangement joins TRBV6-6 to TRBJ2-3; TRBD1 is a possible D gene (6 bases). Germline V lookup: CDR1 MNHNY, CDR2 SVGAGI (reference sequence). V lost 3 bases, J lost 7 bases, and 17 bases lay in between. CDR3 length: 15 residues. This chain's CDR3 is CASSYNLQGAYTQYF. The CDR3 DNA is TGTGCCAGCAGTTATAACTTACAGGGAGCATATACGCAGTATTTT.

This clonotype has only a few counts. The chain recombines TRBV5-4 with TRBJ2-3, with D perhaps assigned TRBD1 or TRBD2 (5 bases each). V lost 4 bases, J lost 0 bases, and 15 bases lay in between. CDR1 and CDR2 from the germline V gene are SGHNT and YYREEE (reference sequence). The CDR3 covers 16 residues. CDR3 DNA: TGTGCCAGCAGCCTTCCGGGACGGCCTAGCACAGATACGCAGTATTTT. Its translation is CASSLPGRPSTDTQYF.